This T cell receptor beta chain originates from a study of blood T cell repertoires in COVID-19. Study-level information: The United States, Italy and Spain were the sources of the acute and convalescent COVID-19 samples. In each case, the material was cDNA or gDNA derived from T cells, B-cell-depleted T cells, or PBMCs.

Germline V CDR1 and CDR2: LGHDT, YNNKEL (reference sequence). The CDR3 sequence is 15 residues long. V was trimmed by 0 bases and J by 5 bases, leaving 13 bases between them. Authors' processing steps: From reference gene primer amplification, estimates of nucleated cell counts were derived. Here immunoSEQ multiplex PCR was the method, and the copy in TCRdb shows in-frame clones only, minus some. The V and J calls and clone size were taken over from that table, and D and trimming were inferred from the DNA. This table has under 70,000 clones, 84% appearing once. Material for sequencing was peripheral blood. The chain combines TRBV3-1 (or the pseudogene TRBV3-2) with TRBJ1-2, with a weak D call TRBD1 (6 bases). This TCR was sampled from a woman older than 75 with acute or convalescent COVID-19. The CDR3 spells CASSQESTGRYGYTF. Written as DNA, the CDR3 is TGTGCCAGCAGCCAAGAATCGACAGGTCGTTATGGCTACACCTTC.